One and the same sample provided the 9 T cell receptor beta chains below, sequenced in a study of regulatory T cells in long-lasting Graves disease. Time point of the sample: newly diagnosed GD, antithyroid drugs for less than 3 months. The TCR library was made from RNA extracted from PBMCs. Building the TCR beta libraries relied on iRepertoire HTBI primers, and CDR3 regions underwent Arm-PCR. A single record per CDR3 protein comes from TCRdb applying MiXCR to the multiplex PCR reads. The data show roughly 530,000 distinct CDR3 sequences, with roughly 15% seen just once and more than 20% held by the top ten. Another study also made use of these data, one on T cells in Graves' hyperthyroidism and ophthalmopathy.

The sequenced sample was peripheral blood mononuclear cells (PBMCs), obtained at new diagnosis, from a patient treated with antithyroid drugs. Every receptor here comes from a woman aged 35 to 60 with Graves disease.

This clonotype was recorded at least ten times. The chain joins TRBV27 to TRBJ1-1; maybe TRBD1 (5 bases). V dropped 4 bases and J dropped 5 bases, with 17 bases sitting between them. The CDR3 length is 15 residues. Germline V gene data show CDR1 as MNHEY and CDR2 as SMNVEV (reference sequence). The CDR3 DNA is TGTGCCAGCAGTTCGTCGGGGAGGGGTGAGACTGAAGCTTTCTTT. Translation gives CASSSSGRGETEAFF.

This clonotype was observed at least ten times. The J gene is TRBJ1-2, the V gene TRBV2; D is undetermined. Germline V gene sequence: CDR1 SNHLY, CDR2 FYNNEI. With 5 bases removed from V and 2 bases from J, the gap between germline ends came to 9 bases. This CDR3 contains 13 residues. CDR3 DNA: TGTGCCAGCAGTCGCACGGAAAACTATGGCTACACCTTC. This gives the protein CASSRTENYGYTF.

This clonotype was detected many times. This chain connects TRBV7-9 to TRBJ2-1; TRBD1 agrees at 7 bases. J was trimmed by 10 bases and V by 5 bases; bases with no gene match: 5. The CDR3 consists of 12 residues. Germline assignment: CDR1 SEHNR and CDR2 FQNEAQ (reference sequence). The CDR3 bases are TGTGCCAGCAGCCAACCGGGACAGGAGCAGTTCTTC. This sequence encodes CASSQPGQEQFF.

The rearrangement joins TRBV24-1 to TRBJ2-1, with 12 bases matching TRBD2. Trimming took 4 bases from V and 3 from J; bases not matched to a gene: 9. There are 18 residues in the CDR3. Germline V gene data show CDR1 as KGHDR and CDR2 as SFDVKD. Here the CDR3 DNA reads TGTGCCACCAGTGACGCGGCTAGCGGGGGGGTTTTCTACAATGAGCAGTTCTTC. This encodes CATSDAASGGVFYNEQFF.

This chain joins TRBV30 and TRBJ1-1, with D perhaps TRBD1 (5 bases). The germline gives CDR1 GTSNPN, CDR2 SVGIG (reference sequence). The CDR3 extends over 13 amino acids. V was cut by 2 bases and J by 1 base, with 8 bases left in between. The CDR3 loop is CAWSRQSNTEAFF. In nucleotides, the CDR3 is TGTGCCTGGAGTAGACAGTCGAACACTGAAGCTTTCTTT.

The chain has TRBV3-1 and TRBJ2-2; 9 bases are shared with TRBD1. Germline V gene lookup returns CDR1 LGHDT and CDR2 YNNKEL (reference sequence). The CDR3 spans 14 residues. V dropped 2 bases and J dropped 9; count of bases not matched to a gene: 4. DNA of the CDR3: TGTGCCAGCAGCCAACCGGGACAGGGCAGGGAGCTGTTTTTT. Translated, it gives CASSQPGQGRELFF.

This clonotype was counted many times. The CDR3 DNA is TGCGCCAGCTTCTCCGGGACAGGTCTCTACGAGCAGTACTTC. This sequence encodes CASFSGTGLYEQYF. The chain employs TRBV5-1 and TRBJ2-7; 8 bases line up with TRBD1. Germline CDR1 and CDR2: SGHRS and YFSETQ. Trimming removed 7 bases from V and 3 bases from J; junction bases left unmatched: 9. The CDR3 has 14 amino acids.

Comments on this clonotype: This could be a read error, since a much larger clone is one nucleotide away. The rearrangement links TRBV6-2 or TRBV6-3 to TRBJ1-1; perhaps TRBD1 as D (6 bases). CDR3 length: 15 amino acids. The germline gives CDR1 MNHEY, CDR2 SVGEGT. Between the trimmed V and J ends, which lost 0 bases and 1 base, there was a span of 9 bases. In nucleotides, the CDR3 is TGTGCCAGCAGTTACTCACGGGGGGCGAACACTGAAGCTTTCTTT. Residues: CASSYSRGANTEAFF.

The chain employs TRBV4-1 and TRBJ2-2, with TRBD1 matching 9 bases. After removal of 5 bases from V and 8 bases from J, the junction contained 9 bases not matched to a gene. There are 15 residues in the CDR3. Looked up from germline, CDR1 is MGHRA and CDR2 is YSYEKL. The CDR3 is CASSGPGTGTGELFF. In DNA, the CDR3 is TGCGCCAGCAGCGGACCCGGGACAGGGACAGGGGAGCTGTTTTTT.